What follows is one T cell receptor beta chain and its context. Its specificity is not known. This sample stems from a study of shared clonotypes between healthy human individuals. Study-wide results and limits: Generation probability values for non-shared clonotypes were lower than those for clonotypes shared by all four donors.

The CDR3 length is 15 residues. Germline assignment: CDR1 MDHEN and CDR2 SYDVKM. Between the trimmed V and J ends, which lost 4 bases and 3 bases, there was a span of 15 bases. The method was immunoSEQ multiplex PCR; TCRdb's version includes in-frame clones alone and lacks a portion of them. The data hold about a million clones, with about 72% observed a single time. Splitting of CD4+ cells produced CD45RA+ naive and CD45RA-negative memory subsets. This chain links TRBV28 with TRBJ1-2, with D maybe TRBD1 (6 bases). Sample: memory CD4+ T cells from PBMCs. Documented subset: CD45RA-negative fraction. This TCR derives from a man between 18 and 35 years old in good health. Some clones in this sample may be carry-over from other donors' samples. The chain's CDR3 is CASSSQGWVYYGYTF. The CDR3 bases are TGTGCCAGCAGTTCACAGGGATGGGTGTACTATGGCTACACCTTC.